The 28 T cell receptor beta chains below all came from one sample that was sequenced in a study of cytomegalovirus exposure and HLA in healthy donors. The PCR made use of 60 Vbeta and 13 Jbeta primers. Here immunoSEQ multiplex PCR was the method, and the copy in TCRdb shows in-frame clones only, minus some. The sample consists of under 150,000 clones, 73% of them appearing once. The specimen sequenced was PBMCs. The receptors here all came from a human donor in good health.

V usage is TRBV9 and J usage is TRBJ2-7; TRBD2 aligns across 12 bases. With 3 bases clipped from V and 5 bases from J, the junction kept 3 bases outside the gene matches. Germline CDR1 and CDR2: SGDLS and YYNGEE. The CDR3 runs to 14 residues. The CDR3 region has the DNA TGTGCCAGCAGCGCTAGCGGGGGGGCTAACGAGCAGTACTTC. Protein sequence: CASSASGGANEQYF.

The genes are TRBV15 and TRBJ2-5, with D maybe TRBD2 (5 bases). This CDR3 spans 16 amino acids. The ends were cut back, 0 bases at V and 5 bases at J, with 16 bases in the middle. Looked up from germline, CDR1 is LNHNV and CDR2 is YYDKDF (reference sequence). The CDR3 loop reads CATSRDYTGVGETQYF. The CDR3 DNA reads TGTGCCACCAGCAGAGACTACACCGGGGTGGGTGAGACCCAGTACTTC.

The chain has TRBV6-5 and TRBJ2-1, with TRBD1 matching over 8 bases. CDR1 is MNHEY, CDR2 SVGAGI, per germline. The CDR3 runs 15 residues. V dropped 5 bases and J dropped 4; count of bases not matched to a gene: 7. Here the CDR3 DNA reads TGTGCCAGCAGTAAAAGACAGGGGACTTACAATGAGCAGTTCTTC. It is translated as CASSKRQGTYNEQFF.

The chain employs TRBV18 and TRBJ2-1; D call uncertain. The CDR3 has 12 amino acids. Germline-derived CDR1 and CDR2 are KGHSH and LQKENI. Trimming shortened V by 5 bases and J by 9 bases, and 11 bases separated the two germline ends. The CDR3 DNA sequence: TGTGCCAGCTCATTCATTATCAGTGAGCAGTTCTTC. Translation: CASSFIISEQFF.

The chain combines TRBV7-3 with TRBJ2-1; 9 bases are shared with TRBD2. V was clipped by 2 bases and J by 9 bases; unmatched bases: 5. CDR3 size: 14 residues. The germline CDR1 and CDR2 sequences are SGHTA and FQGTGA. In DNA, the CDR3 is TGTGCCAGCAGCTTAGCGGGGGGGTTTAGTGAGCAGTTCTTC. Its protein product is CASSLAGGFSEQFF.

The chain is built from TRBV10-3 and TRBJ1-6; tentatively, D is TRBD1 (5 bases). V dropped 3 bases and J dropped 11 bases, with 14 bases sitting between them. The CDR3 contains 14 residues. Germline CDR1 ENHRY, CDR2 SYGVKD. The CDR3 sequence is CAISENVRETPLHF. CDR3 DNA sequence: TGTGCCATCAGTGAAAATGTCAGGGAAACACCCCTCCACTTT.

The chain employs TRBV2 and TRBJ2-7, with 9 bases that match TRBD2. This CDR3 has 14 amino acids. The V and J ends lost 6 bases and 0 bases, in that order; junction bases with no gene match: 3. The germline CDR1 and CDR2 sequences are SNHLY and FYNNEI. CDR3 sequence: CASRVSGGSYEQYF. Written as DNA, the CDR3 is TGTGCCAGCAGGGTTAGCGGGGGCTCCTACGAGCAGTACTTC.

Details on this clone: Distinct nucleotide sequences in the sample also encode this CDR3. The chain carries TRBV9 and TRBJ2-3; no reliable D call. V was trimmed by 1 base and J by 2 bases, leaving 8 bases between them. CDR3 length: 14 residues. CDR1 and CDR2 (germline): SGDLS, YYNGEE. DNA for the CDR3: TGTGCCAGCAGCGTACTGGGCTCCACAGATACGCAGTATTTT. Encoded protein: CASSVLGSTDTQYF.

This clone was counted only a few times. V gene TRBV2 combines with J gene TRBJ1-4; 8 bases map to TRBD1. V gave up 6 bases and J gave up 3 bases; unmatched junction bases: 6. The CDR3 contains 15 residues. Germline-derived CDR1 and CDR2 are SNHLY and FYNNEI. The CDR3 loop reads CASRPTGGSNEKLFF. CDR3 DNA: TGTGCCAGCAGACCAACAGGGGGTTCTAATGAAAAACTGTTTTTT.

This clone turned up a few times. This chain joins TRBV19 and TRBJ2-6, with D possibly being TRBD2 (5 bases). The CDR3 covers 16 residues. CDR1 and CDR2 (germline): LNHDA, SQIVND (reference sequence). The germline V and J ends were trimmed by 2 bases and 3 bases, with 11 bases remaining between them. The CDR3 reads CASSISRTFGANVLTF. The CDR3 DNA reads TGTGCCAGTAGTATATCGAGGACTTTTGGGGCCAACGTCCTGACTTTC. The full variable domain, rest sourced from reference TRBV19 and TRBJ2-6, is DGGITQSPKYLFRKEGQNVTLSCEQNLNHDAMYWYRQDPGQGLRLIYYSQIVNDFQKGDIAEGYSVSREKKESFPLTVTSAQKNPTAFYLCASSISRTFGANVLTFGAGSRLTVL.

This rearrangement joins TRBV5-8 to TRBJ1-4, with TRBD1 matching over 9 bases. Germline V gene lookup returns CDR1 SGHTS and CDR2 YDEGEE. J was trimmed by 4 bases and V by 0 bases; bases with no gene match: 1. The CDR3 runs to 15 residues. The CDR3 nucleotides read TGTGCCAGCAGCTTGGGGGACAGGGATAATGAAAAACTGTTTTTT. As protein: CASSLGDRDNEKLFF. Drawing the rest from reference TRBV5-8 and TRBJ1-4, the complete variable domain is EAGVTQSPTHLIKTRGQQATLRCSPISGHTSVYWYQQALGLGLQFLLWYDEGEERNRGNFPPRFSGRQFPNYSSELNVNALELEDSALYLCASSLGDRDNEKLFFGSGTQLSVL.

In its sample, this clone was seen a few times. CDR3 region: CASSLFRGLAGLNEQFF. CDR3 nucleotides: TGTGCCAGCAGCTTGTTCCGGGGACTAGCGGGGCTCAATGAGCAGTTCTTC. The genes are TRBV14 and TRBJ2-1, with TRBD2 matching over 13 bases. V shed 5 bases, J shed 6 bases, and the junction held 10 bases outside the gene matches. From germline, CDR1 is SGHDN and CDR2 FVKESK. The CDR3 extends over 17 amino acids.

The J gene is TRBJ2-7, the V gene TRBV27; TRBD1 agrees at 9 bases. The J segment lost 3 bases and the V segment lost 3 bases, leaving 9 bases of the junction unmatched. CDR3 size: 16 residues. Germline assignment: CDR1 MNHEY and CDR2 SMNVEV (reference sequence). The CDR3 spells CASSLAGTGFFYEQYF. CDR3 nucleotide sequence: TGTGCCAGCAGTTTGGCCGGGACAGGGTTCTTCTACGAGCAGTACTTC.

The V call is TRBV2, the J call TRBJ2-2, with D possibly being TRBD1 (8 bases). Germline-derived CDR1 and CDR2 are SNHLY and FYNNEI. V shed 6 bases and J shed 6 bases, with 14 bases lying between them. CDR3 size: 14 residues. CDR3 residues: CASRRTGRAGELFF. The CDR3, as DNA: TGTGCCAGCAGACGGACAGGGAGGGCCGGGGAGCTGTTTTTT. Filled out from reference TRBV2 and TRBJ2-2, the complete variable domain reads EPEVTQTPSHQVTQMGQEVILRCVPISNHLYFYWYRQILGQKVEFLVSFYNNEISEKSEIFDDQFSVERPDGSNFTLKIRSTKLEDSAMYFCASRRTGRAGELFFGEGSRLTVL.

The CDR3 coding sequence is TGTGCCAGCGTGGCCGGGTTCCCAGAGACCCAGTACTTC. Amino acid sequence: CASVAGFPETQYF. The V gene is TRBV2, the J gene TRBJ2-5; D is uncertain. V was cut by 8 bases and J by 4 bases, with 14 bases left in between. CDR1 and CDR2 (germline): SNHLY, FYNNEI. The CDR3 consists of 13 residues.

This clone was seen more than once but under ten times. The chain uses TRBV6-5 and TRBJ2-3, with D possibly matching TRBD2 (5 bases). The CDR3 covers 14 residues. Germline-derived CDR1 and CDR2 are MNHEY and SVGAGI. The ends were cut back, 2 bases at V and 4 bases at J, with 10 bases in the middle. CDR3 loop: CASSYRESADTQYF. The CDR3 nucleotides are TGTGCCAGCAGTTACAGGGAGTCCGCAGATACGCAGTATTTT.

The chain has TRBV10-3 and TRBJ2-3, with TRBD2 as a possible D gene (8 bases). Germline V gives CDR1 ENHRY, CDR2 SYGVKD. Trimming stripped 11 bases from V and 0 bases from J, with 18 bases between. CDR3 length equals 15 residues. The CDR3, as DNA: TGTGCCTCGGGAGGGGGCATATCTAGCACAGATACGCAGTATTTT. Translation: CASGGGISSTDTQYF.

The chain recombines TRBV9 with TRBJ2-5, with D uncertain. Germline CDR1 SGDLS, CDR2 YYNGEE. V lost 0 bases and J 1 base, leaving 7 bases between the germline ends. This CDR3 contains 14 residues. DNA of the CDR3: TGTGCCAGCAGCGTAGGCGGAACCCAAGAGACCCAGTACTTC. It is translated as CASSVGGTQETQYF.

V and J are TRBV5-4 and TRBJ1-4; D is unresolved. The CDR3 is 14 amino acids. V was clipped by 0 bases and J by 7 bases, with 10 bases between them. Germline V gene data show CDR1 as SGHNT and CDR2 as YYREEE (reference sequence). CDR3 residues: CASSLEAGSEKLFF. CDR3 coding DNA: TGTGCCAGCAGCTTGGAGGCTGGGAGTGAAAAACTGTTTTTT.

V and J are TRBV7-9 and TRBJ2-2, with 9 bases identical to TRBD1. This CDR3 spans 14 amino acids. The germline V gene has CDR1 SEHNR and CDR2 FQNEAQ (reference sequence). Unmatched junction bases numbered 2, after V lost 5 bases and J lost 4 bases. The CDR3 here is CASSPDRGTGELFF. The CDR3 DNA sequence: TGTGCCAGCAGCCCGGACAGGGGCACCGGGGAGCTGTTTTTT.

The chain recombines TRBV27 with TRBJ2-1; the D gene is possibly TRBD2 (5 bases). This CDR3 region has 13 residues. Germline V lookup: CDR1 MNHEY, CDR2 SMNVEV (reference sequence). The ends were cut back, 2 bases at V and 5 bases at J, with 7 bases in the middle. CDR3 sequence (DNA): TGTGCCAGCAGTTTAAGGGAGCACAATGAGCAGTTCTTC. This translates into CASSLREHNEQFF.

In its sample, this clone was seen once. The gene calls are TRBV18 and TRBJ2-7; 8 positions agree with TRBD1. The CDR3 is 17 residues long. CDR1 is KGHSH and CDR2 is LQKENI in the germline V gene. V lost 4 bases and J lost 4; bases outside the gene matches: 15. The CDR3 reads CASSRATPGQAAYEQYF. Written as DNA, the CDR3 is TGTGCCAGCTCACGGGCCACCCCGGGACAGGCAGCTTACGAGCAGTACTTC.

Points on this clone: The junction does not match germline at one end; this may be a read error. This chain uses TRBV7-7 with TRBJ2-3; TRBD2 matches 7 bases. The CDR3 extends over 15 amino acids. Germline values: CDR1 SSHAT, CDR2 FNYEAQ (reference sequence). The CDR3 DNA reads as TGTGCTAGCAGCTTGGGGGGGACTACCACAGATACGCAGTATTTT. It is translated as CASSLGGTTTDTQYF.

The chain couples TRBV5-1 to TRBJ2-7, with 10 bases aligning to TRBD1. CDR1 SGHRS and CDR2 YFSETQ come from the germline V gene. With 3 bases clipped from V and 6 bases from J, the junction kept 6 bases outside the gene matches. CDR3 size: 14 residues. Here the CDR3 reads CASSWGQGIGEQYF. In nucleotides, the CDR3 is TGCGCCAGCAGCTGGGGACAGGGGATCGGCGAGCAGTACTTC.

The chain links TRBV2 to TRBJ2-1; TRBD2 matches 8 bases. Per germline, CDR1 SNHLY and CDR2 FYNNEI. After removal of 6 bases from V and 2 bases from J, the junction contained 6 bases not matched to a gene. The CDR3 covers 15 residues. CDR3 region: CASSPLADPYNEQFF. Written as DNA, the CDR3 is TGTGCCAGCAGCCCACTAGCGGACCCCTACAATGAGCAGTTCTTC.

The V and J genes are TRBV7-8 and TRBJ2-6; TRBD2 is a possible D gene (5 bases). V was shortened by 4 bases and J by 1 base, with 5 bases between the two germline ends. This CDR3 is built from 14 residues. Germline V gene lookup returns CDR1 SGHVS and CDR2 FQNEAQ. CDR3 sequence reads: CASSSGSGANVLTF. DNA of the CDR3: TGTGCCAGCAGCTCGGGGTCTGGGGCCAACGTCCTGACTTTC.

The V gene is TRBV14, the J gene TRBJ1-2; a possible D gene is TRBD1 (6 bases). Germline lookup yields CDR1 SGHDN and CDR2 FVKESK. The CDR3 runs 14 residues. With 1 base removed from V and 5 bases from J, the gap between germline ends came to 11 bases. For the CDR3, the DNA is TGTGCCAGCAGCCAAGGGACAGCTTTATATGGCTACACCTTC. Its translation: CASSQGTALYGYTF.

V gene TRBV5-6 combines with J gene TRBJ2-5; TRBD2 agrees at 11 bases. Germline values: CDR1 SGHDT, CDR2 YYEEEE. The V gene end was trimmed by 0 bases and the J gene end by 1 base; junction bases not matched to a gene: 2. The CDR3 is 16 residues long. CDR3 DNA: TGTGCCAGCAGCTTGGGTAGCGGGAGGGCCCAAGAGACCCAGTACTTC. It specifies CASSLGSGRAQETQYF.